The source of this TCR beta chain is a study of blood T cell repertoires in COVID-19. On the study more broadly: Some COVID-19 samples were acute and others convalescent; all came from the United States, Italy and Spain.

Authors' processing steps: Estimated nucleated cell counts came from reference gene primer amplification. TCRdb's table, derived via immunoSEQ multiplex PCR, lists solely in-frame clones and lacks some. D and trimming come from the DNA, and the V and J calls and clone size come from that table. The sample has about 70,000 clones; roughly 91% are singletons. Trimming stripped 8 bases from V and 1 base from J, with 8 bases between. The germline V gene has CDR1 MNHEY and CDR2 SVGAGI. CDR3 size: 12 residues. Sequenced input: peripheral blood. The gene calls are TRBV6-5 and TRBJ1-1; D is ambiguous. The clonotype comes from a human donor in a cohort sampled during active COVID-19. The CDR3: CASAWANTEAFF. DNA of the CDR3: TGTGCCAGCGCTTGGGCGAACACTGAAGCTTTCTTT.